The 8 T cell receptor beta chains presented below share a single source sample, sequenced in a study of cytomegalovirus exposure and HLA in healthy donors. The table came from immunoSEQ multiplex PCR; TCRdb's copy has only in-frame clones and leaves some out. The sample contains hundreds of thousands of clones, roughly nine tenths of which appear only once. Sequences were obtained from PBMCs. Receptors were obtained from a young man in good health and CMV-seropositive.

The rearrangement uses TRBV6-1 and TRBJ2-7; 9 bases are a match to TRBD1. The germline CDR1 and CDR2 sequences are MNHNS and SASEGT. This CDR3 comprises 15 residues. The V and J ends lost 5 bases and 2 bases, in that order; junction bases with no gene match: 7. CDR3 amino acids: CASSLLGQGPYEQYF. The CDR3 DNA follows: TGTGCCAGCAGTCTCCTGGGACAGGGTCCCTACGAGCAGTACTTC.

This sequence joins TRBV19 and TRBJ1-2, with 9 bases aligning to TRBD1. CDR3 length: 15 amino acids. CDR1 is LNHDA and CDR2 is SQIVND in the germline V gene (reference sequence). The V segment lost 6 bases and the J segment 4 bases; nucleotides outside the gene matches: 9. CDR3 region: CASSHNRGRGYGYTF. The CDR3 region has the DNA TGTGCCAGTAGCCACAACAGGGGGCGCGGCTATGGCTACACCTTC.

V is TRBV15 and J is TRBJ2-7; either TRBD1 or TRBD2 may supply D (5 bases each). Germline values: CDR1 LNHNV, CDR2 YYDKDF (reference sequence). The CDR3 spans 15 residues. V dropped 5 bases and J dropped 0 bases, with 14 bases sitting between them. CDR3 amino acids: CATSGGGVSSYEQYF. The CDR3, as DNA: TGTGCCACCAGCGGGGGTGGGGTCAGCTCCTACGAGCAGTACTTC. Variable domain in full (rest from reference TRBV15 and TRBJ2-7): DAMVIQNPRYQVTQFGKPVTLSCSQTLNHNVMYWYQQKSSQAPKLLFHYYDKDFNNEADTPDNFQSRRPNTSFCFLDIRSPGLGDTAMYLCATSGGGVSSYEQYFGPGTRLTVT.

This chain joins TRBV5-4 and TRBJ1-2; 8 bases are shared with TRBD1. This CDR3 has 14 residues. The J segment lost 4 bases and the V segment lost 2 bases, leaving 4 bases of the junction unmatched. Per the germline V gene, CDR1 is SGHNT and CDR2 is YYREEE (reference sequence). This CDR3 reads CASSFFDRGYGYTF. The DNA for the CDR3 is TGTGCCAGCAGCTTTTTTGACAGGGGCTATGGCTACACCTTC.

This chain joins TRBV5-1 and TRBJ1-4; D gene ambiguous. V was shortened by 6 bases and J by 4 bases, with 13 bases between the two germline ends. This CDR3 contains 14 residues. The germline CDR1 and CDR2 sequences are SGHRS and YFSETQ. Here the CDR3 DNA reads TGCGCCAGCACCCGAGGGTCACGTAATGAAAAACTGTTTTTT. As protein: CASTRGSRNEKLFF.

This chain connects TRBV9 to TRBJ2-7; 8 bases fit TRBD1. The CDR3 consists of 15 residues. CDR1 and CDR2 from the germline V gene are SGDLS and YYNGEE. The V gene end was trimmed by 0 bases and the J gene end by 4 bases; junction bases not matched to a gene: 6. The CDR3 here is CASSVGTGLSYEQYF. CDR3 DNA: TGTGCCAGCAGCGTAGGGACAGGGCTATCATACGAGCAGTACTTC.

V is TRBV5-1 and J is TRBJ2-7, with 10 bases that match TRBD2. CDR3 length equals 15 residues. The V gene end was trimmed by 0 bases and the J gene end by 7 bases; junction bases not matched to a gene: 7. Per the germline V gene, CDR1 is SGHRS and CDR2 is YFSETQ. DNA for the CDR3: TGCGCCAGCAGCTTGGACCCTAGCGGGAGTCTGGAGCAGTACTTC. Encoded protein: CASSLDPSGSLEQYF.

This clone showed up just once. V gene TRBV29-1 combines with J gene TRBJ2-1; TRBD2 might be the D (6 bases). CDR3 length equals 12 residues. Per germline, CDR1 SQVTM and CDR2 ANQGSEA. Deletions cut 7 bases from V and 8 bases from J, with 15 bases between. CDR3 sequence reads: CSGLIAEHEQFF. For the CDR3, the DNA is TGCAGCGGACTTATAGCGGAACATGAGCAGTTCTTC.